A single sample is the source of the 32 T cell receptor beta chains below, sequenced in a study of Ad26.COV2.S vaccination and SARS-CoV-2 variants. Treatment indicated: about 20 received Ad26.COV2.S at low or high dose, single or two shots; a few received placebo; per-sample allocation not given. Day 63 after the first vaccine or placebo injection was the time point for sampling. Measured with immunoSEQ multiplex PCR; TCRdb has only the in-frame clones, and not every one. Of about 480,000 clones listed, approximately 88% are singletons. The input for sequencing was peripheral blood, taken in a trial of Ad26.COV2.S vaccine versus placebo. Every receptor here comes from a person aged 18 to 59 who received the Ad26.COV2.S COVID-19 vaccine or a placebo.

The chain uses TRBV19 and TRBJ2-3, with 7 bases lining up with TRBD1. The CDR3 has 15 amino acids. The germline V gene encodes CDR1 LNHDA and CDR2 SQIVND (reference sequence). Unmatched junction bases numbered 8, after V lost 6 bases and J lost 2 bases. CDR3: CASRPGTDPTDTQYF. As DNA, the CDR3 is TGTGCCAGTAGGCCCGGGACAGACCCCACAGATACGCAGTATTTT.

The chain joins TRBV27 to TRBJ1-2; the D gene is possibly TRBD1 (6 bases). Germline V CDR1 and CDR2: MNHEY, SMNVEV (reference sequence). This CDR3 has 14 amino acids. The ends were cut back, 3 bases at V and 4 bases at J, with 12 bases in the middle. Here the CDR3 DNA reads TGTGCCAGCAGTTTCACGGGGGCTGGCTATGGCTACACCTTC. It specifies CASSFTGAGYGYTF.

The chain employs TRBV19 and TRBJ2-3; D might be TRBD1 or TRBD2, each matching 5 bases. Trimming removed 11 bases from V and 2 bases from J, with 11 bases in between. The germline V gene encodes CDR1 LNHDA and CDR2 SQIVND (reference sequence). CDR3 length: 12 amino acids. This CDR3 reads CASGRLTDTQYF. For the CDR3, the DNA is TGTGCCTCGGGACGTCTCACAGATACGCAGTATTTT.

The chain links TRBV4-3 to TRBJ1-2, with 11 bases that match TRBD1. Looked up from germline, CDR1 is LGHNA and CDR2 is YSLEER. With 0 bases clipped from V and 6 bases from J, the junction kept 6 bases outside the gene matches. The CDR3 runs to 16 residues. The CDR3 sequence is CASSQDGTGGVDGYTF. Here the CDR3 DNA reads TGCGCCAGCAGCCAAGATGGGACAGGGGGGGTGGATGGCTACACCTTC.

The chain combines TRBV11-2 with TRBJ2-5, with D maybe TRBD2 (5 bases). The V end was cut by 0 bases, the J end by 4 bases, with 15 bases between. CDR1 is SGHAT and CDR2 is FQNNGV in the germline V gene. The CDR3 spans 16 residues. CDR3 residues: CASSLDRSGGGETQYF. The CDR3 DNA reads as TGTGCCAGCAGCTTAGATAGGTCCGGAGGAGGAGAGACCCAGTACTTC.

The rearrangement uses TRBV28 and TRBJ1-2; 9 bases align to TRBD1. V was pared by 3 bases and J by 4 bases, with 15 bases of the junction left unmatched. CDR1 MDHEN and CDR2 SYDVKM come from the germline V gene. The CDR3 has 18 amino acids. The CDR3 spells CASSLGDRVQVGLYGYTF. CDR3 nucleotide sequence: TGTGCCAGCAGTTTGGGGGACAGGGTTCAAGTGGGCCTCTATGGCTACACCTTC.

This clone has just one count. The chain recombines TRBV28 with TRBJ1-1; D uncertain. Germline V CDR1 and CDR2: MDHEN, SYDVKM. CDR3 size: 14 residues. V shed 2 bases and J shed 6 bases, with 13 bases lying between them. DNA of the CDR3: TGTGCCAGCAGTTTAGTATCGGCCCGCTCTGAAGCTTTCTTT. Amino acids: CASSLVSARSEAFF.

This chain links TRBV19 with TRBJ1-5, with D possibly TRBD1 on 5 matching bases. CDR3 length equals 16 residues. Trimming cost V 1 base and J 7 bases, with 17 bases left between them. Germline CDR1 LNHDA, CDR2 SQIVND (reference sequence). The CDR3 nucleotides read TGTGCCAGTAGTATAGGCCCTGACGGGGGATTGCAGCCCCAGCATTTT. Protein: CASSIGPDGGLQPQHF.

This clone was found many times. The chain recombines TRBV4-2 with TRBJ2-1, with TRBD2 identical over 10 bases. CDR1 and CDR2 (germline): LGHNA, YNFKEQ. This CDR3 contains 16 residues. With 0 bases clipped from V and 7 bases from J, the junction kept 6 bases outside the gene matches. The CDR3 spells CASSQEIAGGSNEQFF. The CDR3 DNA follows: TGTGCCAGCAGCCAAGAAATAGCGGGAGGCTCAAATGAGCAGTTCTTC.

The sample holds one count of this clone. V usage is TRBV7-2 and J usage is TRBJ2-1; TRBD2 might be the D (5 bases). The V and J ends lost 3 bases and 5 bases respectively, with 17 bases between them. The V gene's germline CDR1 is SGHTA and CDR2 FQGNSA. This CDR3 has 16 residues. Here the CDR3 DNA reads TGTGCCAGCAGCTTCGGTATCAAGACGGGGAACAATGAGCAGTTCTTC. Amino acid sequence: CASSFGIKTGNNEQFF.

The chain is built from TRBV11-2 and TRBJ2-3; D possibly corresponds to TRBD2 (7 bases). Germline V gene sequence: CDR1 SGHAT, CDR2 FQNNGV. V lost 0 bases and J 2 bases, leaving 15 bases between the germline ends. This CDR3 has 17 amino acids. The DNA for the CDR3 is TGTGCCAGCAGCTTAGATTTCGGGGGGCGAGCCACAGATACGCAGTATTTT. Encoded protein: CASSLDFGGRATDTQYF.

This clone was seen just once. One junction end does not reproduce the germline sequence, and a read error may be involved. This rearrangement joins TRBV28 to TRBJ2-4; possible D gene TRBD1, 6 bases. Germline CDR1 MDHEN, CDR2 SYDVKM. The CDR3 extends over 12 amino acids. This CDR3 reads CASSSRNSDSFF. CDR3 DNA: TGTGCCAGCAGTTCTAGAAACTCGGACAGCTTCTTC.

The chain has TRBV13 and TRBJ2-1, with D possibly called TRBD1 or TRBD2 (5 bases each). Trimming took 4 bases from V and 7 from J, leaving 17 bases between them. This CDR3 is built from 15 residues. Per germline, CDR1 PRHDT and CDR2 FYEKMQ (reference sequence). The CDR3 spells CASSYGTTGGNEQFF. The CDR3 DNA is TGTGCCAGCAGCTACGGGACGACGGGCGGGAATGAGCAGTTCTTC.

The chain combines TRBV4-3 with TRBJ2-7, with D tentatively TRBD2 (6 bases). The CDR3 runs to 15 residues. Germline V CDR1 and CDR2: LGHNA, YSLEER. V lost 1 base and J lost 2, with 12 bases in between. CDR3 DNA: TGCGCCAGCAGCCAAGTTCCGGGGGAACCCTACGAGCAGTACTTC. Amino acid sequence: CASSQVPGEPYEQYF.

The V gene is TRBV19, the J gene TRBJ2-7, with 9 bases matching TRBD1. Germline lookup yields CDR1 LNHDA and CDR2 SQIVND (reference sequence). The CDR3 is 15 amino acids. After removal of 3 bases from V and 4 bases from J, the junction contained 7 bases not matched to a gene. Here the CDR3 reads CASSIAGTGIYEQYF. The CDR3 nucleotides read TGTGCCAGTAGTATCGCTGGGACAGGGATATACGAGCAGTACTTC.

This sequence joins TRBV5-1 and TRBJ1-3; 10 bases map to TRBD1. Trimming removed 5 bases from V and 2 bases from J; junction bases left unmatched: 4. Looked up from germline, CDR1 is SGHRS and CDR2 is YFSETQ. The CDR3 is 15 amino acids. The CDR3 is CASRGDRGPGNTIYF. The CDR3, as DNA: TGCGCCAGCAGAGGGGACAGGGGACCTGGAAACACCATATATTTT.

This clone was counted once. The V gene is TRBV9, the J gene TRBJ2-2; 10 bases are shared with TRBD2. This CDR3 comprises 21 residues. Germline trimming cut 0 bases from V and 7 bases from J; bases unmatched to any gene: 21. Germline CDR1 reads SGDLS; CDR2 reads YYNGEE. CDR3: CASSVALRGSGLAGEIGELFF. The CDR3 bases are TGTGCCAGCAGCGTAGCCCTCCGTGGGAGTGGGCTAGCGGGAGAGATCGGGGAGCTGTTTTTT. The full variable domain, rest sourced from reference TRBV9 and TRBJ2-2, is DSGVTQTPKHLITATGQRVTLRCSPRSGDLSVYWYQQSLDQGLQFLIQYYNGEERAKGNILERFSAQQFPDLHSELNLSSLELGDSALYFCASSVALRGSGLAGEIGELFFGEGSRLTVL.

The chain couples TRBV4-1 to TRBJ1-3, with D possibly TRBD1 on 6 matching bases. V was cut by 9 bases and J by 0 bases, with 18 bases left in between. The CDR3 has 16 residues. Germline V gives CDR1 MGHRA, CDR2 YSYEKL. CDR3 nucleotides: TGCGCCAGGGGGGCGAACGGCAAGAGCTCTGGAAACACCATATATTTT. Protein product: CARGANGKSSGNTIYF.

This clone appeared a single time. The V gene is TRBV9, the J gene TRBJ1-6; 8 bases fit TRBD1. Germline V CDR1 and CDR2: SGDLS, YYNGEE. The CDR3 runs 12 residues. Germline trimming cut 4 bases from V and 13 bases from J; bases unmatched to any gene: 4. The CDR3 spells CASSPQGAPLHF. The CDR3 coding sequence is TGTGCCAGCAGCCCCCAGGGGGCTCCCCTCCACTTT.

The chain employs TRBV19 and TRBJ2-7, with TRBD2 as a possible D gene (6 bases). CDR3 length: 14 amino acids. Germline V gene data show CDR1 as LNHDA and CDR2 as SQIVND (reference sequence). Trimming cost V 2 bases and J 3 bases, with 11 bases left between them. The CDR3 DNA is TGTGCCAGTAGTATAAAGACGGACTACTACGAGCAGTACTTC. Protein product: CASSIKTDYYEQYF.

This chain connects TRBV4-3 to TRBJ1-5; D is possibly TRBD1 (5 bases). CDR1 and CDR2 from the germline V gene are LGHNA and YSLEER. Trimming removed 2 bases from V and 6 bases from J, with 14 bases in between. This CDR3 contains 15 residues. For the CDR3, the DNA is TGCGCCAGCAGCCAAAGGACCGGGGGGTTTCAGCCCCAGCATTTT. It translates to CASSQRTGGFQPQHF.

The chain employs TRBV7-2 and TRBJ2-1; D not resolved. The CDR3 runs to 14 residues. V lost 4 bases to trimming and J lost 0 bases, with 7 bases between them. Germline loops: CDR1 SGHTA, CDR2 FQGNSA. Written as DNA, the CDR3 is TGTGCCAGCAGCTCCCCTCCCTCCTACAATGAGCAGTTCTTC. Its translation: CASSSPPSYNEQFF.

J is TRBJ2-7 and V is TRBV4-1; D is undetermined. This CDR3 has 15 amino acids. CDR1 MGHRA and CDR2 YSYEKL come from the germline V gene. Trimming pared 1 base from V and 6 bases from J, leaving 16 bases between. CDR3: CASSQAGIGGGEQYF. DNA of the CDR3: TGCGCCAGCAGCCAAGCCGGTATCGGTGGTGGCGAGCAGTACTTC.

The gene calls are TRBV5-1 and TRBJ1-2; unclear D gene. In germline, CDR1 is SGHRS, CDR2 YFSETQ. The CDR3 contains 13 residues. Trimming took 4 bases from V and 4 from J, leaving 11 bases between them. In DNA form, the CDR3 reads TGCGCCAGCAGCCAGGACGGTATCTATGGCTACACCTTC. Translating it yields CASSQDGIYGYTF.

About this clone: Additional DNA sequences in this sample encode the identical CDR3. DNA for the CDR3: TGTGCCAGCCGCCTCTACGAGCAGTACTTC. Its protein is CASRLYEQYF. The chain couples TRBV2 to TRBJ2-7; D call uncertain. The V and J ends lost 8 bases and 3 bases respectively, with 5 bases between them. Germline V gene data show CDR1 as SNHLY and CDR2 as FYNNEI. The CDR3 loop spans 10 amino acids.

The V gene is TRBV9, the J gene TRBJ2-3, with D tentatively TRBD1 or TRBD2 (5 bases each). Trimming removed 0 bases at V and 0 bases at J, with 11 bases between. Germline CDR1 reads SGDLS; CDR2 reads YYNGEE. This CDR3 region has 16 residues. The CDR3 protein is CASSVVGTPSTDTQYF. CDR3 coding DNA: TGTGCCAGCAGCGTAGTAGGGACCCCTAGCACAGATACGCAGTATTTT.

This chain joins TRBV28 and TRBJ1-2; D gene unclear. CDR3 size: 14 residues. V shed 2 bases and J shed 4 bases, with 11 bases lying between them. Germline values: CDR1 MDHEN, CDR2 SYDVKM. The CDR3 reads CASSLRLLSYGYTF. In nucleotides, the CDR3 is TGTGCCAGCAGTTTACGTCTCCTTTCCTATGGCTACACCTTC.

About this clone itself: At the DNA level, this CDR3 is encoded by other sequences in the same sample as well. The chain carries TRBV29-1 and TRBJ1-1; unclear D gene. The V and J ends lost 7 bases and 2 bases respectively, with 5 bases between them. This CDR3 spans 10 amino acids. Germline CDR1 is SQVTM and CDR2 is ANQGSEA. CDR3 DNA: TGCAGCGGTCTTAACACTGAAGCTTTCTTT. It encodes CSGLNTEAFF.

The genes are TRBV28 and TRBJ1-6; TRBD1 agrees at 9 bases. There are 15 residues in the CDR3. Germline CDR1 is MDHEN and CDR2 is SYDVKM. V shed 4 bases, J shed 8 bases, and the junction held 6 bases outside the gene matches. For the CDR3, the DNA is TGTGCCAGCAGTTCCCCGGGACAGGGTGATTCACCCCTCCACTTT. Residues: CASSSPGQGDSPLHF.

As DNA, the CDR3 is TGTGCCAGCAGTTTCCCACAGAGTTTCTATGGCTACACCTTC. Protein product: CASSFPQSFYGYTF. The V and J genes are TRBV6-2 or TRBV6-3 and TRBJ1-2; D call uncertain. Looked up from germline, CDR1 is MNHEY and CDR2 is SVGEGT. The length of the CDR3 is 14 residues. V was trimmed by 4 bases and J by 4 bases, leaving 13 bases between them.

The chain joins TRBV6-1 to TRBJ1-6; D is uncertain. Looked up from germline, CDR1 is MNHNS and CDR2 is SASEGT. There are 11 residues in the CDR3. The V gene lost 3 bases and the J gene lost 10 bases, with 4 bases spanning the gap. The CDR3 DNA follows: TGTGCCAGCAGTGAGGTGTCACCCCTCCACTTT. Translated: CASSEVSPLHF.

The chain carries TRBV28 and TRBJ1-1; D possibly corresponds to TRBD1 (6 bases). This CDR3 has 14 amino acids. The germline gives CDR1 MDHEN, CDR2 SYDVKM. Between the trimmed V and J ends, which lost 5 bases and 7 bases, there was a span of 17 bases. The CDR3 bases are TGTGCCAGCAGTGCCAGACAGGAAGGTCATGAAGCTTTCTTT. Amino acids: CASSARQEGHEAFF.